The sequence of this T cell receptor beta chain was determined in a study of blood T cell repertoires in COVID-19. About the study: Donors in the United States, Italy and Spain gave samples during acute or convalescent COVID-19.

Trimming took off 5 bases at V and 3 bases at J, with 10 bases between the two ends. CDR3 length: 13 amino acids. From germline, CDR1 is MNHEY and CDR2 SVGEGT. In terms of age and location, participants ranged from roughly 18 to 90 years and lived in about two dozen US areas. Recovery meant two consecutive negative NP/OP PCR tests, professional clearance, or resolved symptoms. The data were produced by immunoSEQ multiplex PCR, yet TCRdb's version contains in-frame clones alone and is incomplete. The profile covers 150,000 to 200,000 clones, with 80% appearing a single time and roughly 6% taken by the ten largest.

The sequence was collected from a man aged 35 to 55 who had recovered from COVID-19. The sample consisted of PBMCs or T cells enriched from blood (not recorded which). This sequence joins TRBV6-2 or TRBV6-3 and TRBJ2-5, with TRBD1 as a possible D gene (6 bases). The CDR3 sequence: CASSNREEETQYF. The CDR3, as DNA: TGTGCCAGCAGTAACAGGGAAGAAGAGACCCAGTACTTC.